This T cell receptor beta chain was observed in a study of graft-versus-host responses after intestinal transplantation. Study background: Each of the recipients got a multivisceral, liver-intestinal, or isolated intestinal transplant.

The CDR3 runs 15 residues. Per germline, CDR1 LNHDA and CDR2 SQIVND (reference sequence). V shed 6 bases and J shed 0 bases, with 12 bases lying between them. Repertoires were generated with immunoSEQ multiplex PCR, while TCRdb's copy carries only in-frame clones and drops some. The table includes approximately 9,700 clones, roughly 95% detected once. Notes on the study in general: Detected in recipient marrow were GvH clones, some of which were first observed in ileum or blood. After transplant, early declines in HvG clones were associated with peak levels of circulating GvH clones.

Notes on this clone: Its antigen is as yet unknown.

The clonotype comes from a human patient who received an intestinal transplant, so some T cells may come from the graft donor. The chain recombines TRBV19 with TRBJ2-1; possible D gene TRBD2, 6 bases. The input for sequencing was bone marrow, taken around 75 weeks after intestinal transplantation. DNA for the CDR3: TGTGCCAGTAGCGAGGGACTCAACTCCTACAATGAGCAGTTCTTC. This codes for CASSEGLNSYNEQFF.